What follows are 31 T cell receptor beta chains derived from one specimen sequenced in a study of neoadjuvant anti-PD-1 for oral cavity cancer. Measured with immunoSEQ multiplex PCR; TCRdb has only the in-frame clones, and not every one. Of around 14,000 clones listed, roughly 70% were seen once; the top ten hold less than 3.5%. The specimen was PBMCs, collected before nivolumab (anti-PD-1) treatment. The receptors come from a person between 35 and 79 years old with oral cavity squamous cell carcinoma.

This clone was seen only a few times. This chain uses TRBV5-1 with TRBJ1-3, with D hard to call. This CDR3 comprises 13 residues. Germline assignment: CDR1 SGHRS and CDR2 YFSETQ. The V and J ends lost 4 bases and 0 bases respectively, with 5 bases between them. In DNA form, the CDR3 reads TGCGCCAGCAGCCCTTCCTCTGGAAACACCATATATTTT. It codes for CASSPSSGNTIYF.

This chain joins TRBV5-4 and TRBJ2-1; 9 positions match TRBD2. Germline loops: CDR1 SGHNT, CDR2 YYREEE (reference sequence). Losses at the gene ends were 4 bases for V and 8 bases for J; bases not matched to a gene: 10. CDR3 length equals 15 residues. CDR3 region: CASSPGLAGFYEQFF. In DNA, the CDR3 is TGTGCCAGCAGCCCGGGGCTAGCGGGGTTCTATGAGCAGTTCTTC.

The V gene is TRBV4-2, the J gene TRBJ2-7; 14 nucleotides match TRBD2. The CDR3 runs 19 residues. Germline V gene lookup returns CDR1 LGHNA and CDR2 YNFKEQ. V shed 0 bases, J shed 4 bases, and the junction held 11 bases outside the gene matches. CDR3 nucleotide sequence: TGTGCCAGCAGCCAAGATAAGACTAGCGGGGGGGCCAAGATATACGAGCAGTACTTC. Translated, it gives CASSQDKTSGGAKIYEQYF.

The chain carries TRBV7-9 and TRBJ1-2, with D perhaps TRBD1 (6 bases). V was pared by 6 bases and J by 6 bases, with 14 bases between. Germline CDR1 reads SEHNR; CDR2 reads FQNEAQ (reference sequence). The CDR3 is 13 amino acids. The CDR3 protein is CASSAQGSHGYTF. CDR3 DNA sequence: TGTGCCAGCAGTGCTCAGGGGTCACATGGCTACACCTTC.

J is TRBJ1-1 and V is TRBV2; TRBD1 might be the D (6 bases). Trimming pared 3 bases from V and 5 bases from J, leaving 13 bases between. This CDR3 contains 14 residues. Germline CDR1 SNHLY, CDR2 FYNNEI. The CDR3 here is CASSDHRGRTEAFF. The CDR3 DNA follows: TGTGCCAGCAGTGACCACCGGGGGCGTACTGAAGCTTTCTTT.

The table lists this clone with a count of one. J is TRBJ2-5 and V is TRBV7-8; D uncertain. The V end lost 2 bases, the J end lost 5 bases, and 6 bases lay between the germline ends. Per germline, CDR1 SGHVS and CDR2 FQNEAQ. CDR3 length equals 12 residues. CDR3 amino acids: CASSLSSETQYF. CDR3 nucleotide sequence: TGTGCCAGCAGCTTATCCTCGGAGACCCAGTACTTC.

The gene calls are TRBV11-2 and TRBJ1-6, with D unresolved. The germline V gene encodes CDR1 SGHAT and CDR2 FQNNGV. CDR3 size: 11 residues. Trimming left V 5 bases short and J 8 bases short, with 4 bases between. Here the CDR3 reads CASSLYSPLHF. CDR3 DNA sequence: TGTGCCAGCAGCCTCTATTCACCCCTCCACTTT.

J is TRBJ2-3 and V is TRBV9; D perhaps matches TRBD2 (5 bases). Trimming took 0 bases from V and 2 from J, leaving 7 bases between them. CDR3 length: 14 residues. The V gene's germline CDR1 is SGDLS and CDR2 YYNGEE. The CDR3 DNA is TGTGCCAGCAGCGTAGGAGGGTACACAGATACGCAGTATTTT. It translates to CASSVGGYTDTQYF.

The chain uses TRBV28 and TRBJ2-7, with D maybe TRBD2 (7 bases). The CDR3 covers 15 residues. V dropped 6 bases and J dropped 9 bases, with 24 bases sitting between them. The V gene's germline CDR1 is MDHEN and CDR2 SYDVKM. The CDR3 nucleotides read TGTGCCAGCAGCCCAGGACTAGGTTACAGGGCGGGGCAGTACTTC. Protein sequence: CASSPGLGYRAGQYF.

The V and J genes are TRBV7-8 and TRBJ2-1, with unresolved D. Germline-derived CDR1 and CDR2 are SGHVS and FQNEAQ. V shed 2 bases and J shed 8 bases, with 7 bases lying between them. This CDR3 comprises 12 residues. The CDR3 here is CASSLFFDEQFF. The CDR3 DNA is TGTGCCAGCAGCTTATTTTTCGATGAGCAGTTCTTC.

This clone was seen only once. This sequence joins TRBV10-3 and TRBJ2-1, with D perhaps TRBD1 or TRBD2 (5 bases each). Looked up from germline, CDR1 is ENHRY and CDR2 is SYGVKD. The CDR3 has 13 amino acids. Trimming took 6 bases from V and 4 from J, leaving 10 bases between them. The CDR3 DNA is TGTGCCATCAGACTAGGGGATTACAATGAGCAGTTCTTC. This sequence encodes CAIRLGDYNEQFF.

This rearrangement joins TRBV5-1 to TRBJ2-3; 14 bases map to TRBD2. This CDR3 has 16 amino acids. Germline V gene data show CDR1 as SGHRS and CDR2 as YFSETQ. The V and J ends lost 4 bases and 6 bases, in that order; junction bases with no gene match: 7. CDR3 nucleotide sequence: TGCGCCAGCAGCCCAGGACTAGCGGGGGGTTTGGATACGCAGTATTTT. Its protein product is CASSPGLAGGLDTQYF.

The V and J genes are TRBV6-1 and TRBJ2-6; D uncertain. The ends were cut back, 7 bases at V and 5 bases at J, with 12 bases in the middle. There are 14 residues in the CDR3. Germline V gene lookup returns CDR1 MNHNS and CDR2 SASEGT. CDR3 in DNA: TGTGCCAGCAAGACAACCTACAGGGCCAACGTCCTGACTTTC. Protein sequence: CASKTTYRANVLTF.

The chain combines TRBV30 with TRBJ1-5; TRBD1 is a possible D gene (6 bases). V was pared by 5 bases and J by 0 bases, with 14 bases between. The CDR3 is 15 amino acids. CDR1 is GTSNPN and CDR2 is SVGIG in the germline V gene (reference sequence). CDR3 region: CAWSTGSSSNQPQHF. CDR3 in DNA: TGTGCCTGGTCTACAGGGTCTTCTAGCAATCAGCCCCAGCATTTT.

This chain links TRBV30 with TRBJ1-6; 10 nucleotides align to TRBD1. V was pared by 0 bases and J by 14 bases, with 4 bases of the junction left unmatched. The germline V gene encodes CDR1 GTSNPN and CDR2 SVGIG (reference sequence). The CDR3 sequence is 13 residues long. The CDR3 coding sequence is TGTGCCTGGAGTGTGACAGGGGGCATGACCCTCCACTTT. It encodes CAWSVTGGMTLHF.

The gene calls are TRBV25-1 and TRBJ2-7, with D perhaps matching TRBD1 or TRBD2 (5 bases each). V was shortened by 6 bases and J by 6 bases, with 18 bases between the two germline ends. The CDR3 extends over 14 amino acids. Germline CDR1 and CDR2: MGHDK and SYGVNS. This CDR3 is CASRKAGTTTEQYF. The CDR3 DNA reads as TGTGCCAGCAGGAAGGCCGGGACGACCACCGAGCAGTACTTC.

This clone was seen a single time. The chain employs TRBV5-1 and TRBJ2-3; D ambiguous. Trimming shortened V by 1 base and J by 3 bases, and 6 bases separated the two germline ends. CDR3 length equals 13 residues. The germline V gene encodes CDR1 SGHRS and CDR2 YFSETQ. The CDR3: CASSLLRTDTQYF. As DNA, the CDR3 is TGCGCCAGCAGCTTGCTACGTACAGATACGCAGTATTTT.

The V gene is TRBV7-8, the J gene TRBJ2-5; 10 positions match TRBD1. The length of the CDR3 is 16 residues. With V trimmed by 6 bases and J by 2 bases, 9 bases remained unmatched. Germline CDR1 SGHVS, CDR2 FQNEAQ. The CDR3 sequence is CASRRAGTGVQETQYF. The CDR3 DNA reads as TGTGCCAGCAGGAGGGCCGGGACAGGGGTTCAAGAGACCCAGTACTTC. Filled out from reference TRBV7-8 and TRBJ2-5, the complete variable domain reads GAGVSQSPRYKVAKRGQDVALRCDPISGHVSLFWYQQALGQGPEFLTYFQNEAQLDKSGLPSDRFFAERPEGSVSTLKIQRTQQEDSAVYLCASRRAGTGVQETQYFGPGTRLLVL.

V usage is TRBV2 and J usage is TRBJ1-1, with unresolved D. The V end was cut by 11 bases, the J end by 3 bases, with 16 bases between. Germline loops: CDR1 SNHLY, CDR2 FYNNEI. This CDR3 is built from 13 residues. CDR3 sequence (DNA): TGTGCCGTCAGGAGGCCCCGGGACACTGAAGCTTTCTTT. Its protein product is CAVRRPRDTEAFF.

This chain connects TRBV27 to TRBJ1-3; TRBD1 aligns across 7 bases. Trimming cost V 2 bases and J 4 bases; bases outside gene matches: 5. This CDR3 contains 15 residues. Germline lookup yields CDR1 MNHEY and CDR2 SMNVEV (reference sequence). The CDR3 sequence: CASSLTGVIGNTIYF. The CDR3 DNA follows: TGTGCCAGCAGTTTAACAGGGGTGATCGGAAACACCATATATTTT.

The chain has TRBV28 and TRBJ1-5; D might be TRBD1 (5 bases). CDR3 length equals 13 residues. Per germline, CDR1 MDHEN and CDR2 SYDVKM. The ends were cut back, 3 bases at V and 10 bases at J, with 13 bases in the middle. CDR3: CASSFGQGNPQHF. CDR3 nucleotide sequence: TGTGCCAGCAGTTTCGGCCAGGGAAACCCCCAGCATTTT.

The chain employs TRBV5-6 and TRBJ1-1, with a possible D match to TRBD1 (6 bases). V lost 6 bases and J 1 base, leaving 13 bases between the germline ends. The germline CDR1 and CDR2 sequences are SGHDT and YYEEEE. This CDR3 has 14 amino acids. The CDR3: CASNPTGRNTEAFF. The CDR3 DNA reads as TGTGCCAGCAACCCAACAGGGAGGAACACTGAAGCTTTCTTT.

The chain combines TRBV6-5 with TRBJ2-7; 10 bases line up with TRBD1. The CDR3 covers 13 residues. The trim removed 6 bases at V and 3 bases at J, leaving 2 bases unmatched. The germline gives CDR1 MNHEY, CDR2 SVGAGI. In DNA form, the CDR3 reads TGTGCCAGCAGGGGACAGGGGCACTACGAGCAGTACTTC. It encodes CASRGQGHYEQYF.

The rearrangement uses TRBV20-1 and TRBJ1-1; D uncertain. With 0 bases removed from V and 6 bases from J, the gap between germline ends came to 5 bases. CDR3 length: 11 residues. The germline gives CDR1 DFQATT, CDR2 SNEGSKA (reference sequence). The CDR3 nucleotides are TGCAGTGCTAGAGACGCCCCTGAAGCTTTCTTT. Protein: CSARDAPEAFF.

The V call is TRBV28, the J call TRBJ1-4, with a possible D match to TRBD1 (6 bases). The V end was cut by 9 bases, the J end by 5 bases, with 13 bases between. The CDR3 length is 13 residues. Germline V CDR1 and CDR2: MDHEN, SYDVKM. CDR3 loop: CASATRGNEKLFF. CDR3 DNA sequence: TGTGCCAGTGCCACCAGGGGCAATGAAAAACTGTTTTTT.

This rearrangement joins TRBV25-1 to TRBJ1-5; D not certain. Germline CDR1 is MGHDK and CDR2 is SYGVNS. V dropped 4 bases and J dropped 2 bases, with 6 bases sitting between them. The CDR3 has 13 amino acids. CDR3 DNA: TGTGCCAGCAGTGGGGTGGGCAATCAGCCCCAGCATTTT. The encoded protein is CASSGVGNQPQHF.

This clone was observed a single time. This rearrangement joins TRBV5-1 to TRBJ2-7, with D perhaps TRBD1 or TRBD2 (5 bases each). The CDR3 has 13 residues. CDR1 SGHRS and CDR2 YFSETQ come from the germline V gene. Trimming removed 4 bases at V and 0 bases at J, with 8 bases between. The CDR3 coding sequence is TGCGCCAGCAGCGAGGGGAGCTCCTACGAGCAGTACTTC. Translation gives CASSEGSSYEQYF.

V usage is TRBV4-1 and J usage is TRBJ2-5, with D maybe TRBD1 (5 bases). V was shortened by 0 bases and J by 5 bases, with 22 bases between the two germline ends. Germline V CDR1 and CDR2: MGHRA, YSYEKL. This CDR3 region has 18 residues. The CDR3 nucleotides are TGCGCCAGCAGCCAAGATAATTGGGGTGGCAGGGTAAGGGAGACCCAGTACTTC. Translation gives CASSQDNWGGRVRETQYF.

This clone turned up a few times. The chain uses TRBV2 and TRBJ1-5; no definite D call. CDR3 length: 15 amino acids. CDR1 SNHLY and CDR2 FYNNEI come from the germline V gene. V lost 5 bases, J lost 0 bases, and 11 bases lay in between. The CDR3 is CASSWGMGSNQPQHF. The CDR3 nucleotides read TGTGCCAGCAGTTGGGGAATGGGTAGCAATCAGCCCCAGCATTTT.

The rearrangement links TRBV11-2 to TRBJ2-7; tentative D call: TRBD2 (7 bases). There are 16 residues in the CDR3. Germline CDR1 and CDR2: SGHAT and FQNNGV. Trimming took 5 bases from V and 2 from J, leaving 19 bases between them. The CDR3 region is CASSPSWGAGAYEQYF. In nucleotides, the CDR3 is TGTGCCAGCAGCCCCAGCTGGGGGGCGGGGGCCTACGAGCAGTACTTC.

The chain is built from TRBV5-1 and TRBJ2-3, with 8 bases lining up with TRBD2. The germline gives CDR1 SGHRS, CDR2 YFSETQ. Unmatched junction bases numbered 6, after V lost 6 bases and J lost 3 bases. The CDR3 extends over 14 amino acids. The CDR3 DNA is TGCGCCAGCAACGGGGCGGGAGGAACAGATACGCAGTATTTT. Its protein is CASNGAGGTDTQYF.